The entry below describes one TCR beta chain. Its antigen remains unknown. The data were obtained in a study of siplizumab effects on memory and regulatory T cells. Every sample had some 100,000 of its TCR templates assayed. Clones were read by immunoSEQ multiplex PCR, and TCRdb kept only the in-frame ones, dropping some. The sample includes 100,000 to 120,000 clones, 90% to 95% of them seen just once. General study points: No assignable naive or memory phenotype existed for roughly 80-97% of proliferating CD4+ or CD8+ clones. No functional test confirmed suppression by proliferating siplizumab-culture Tregs. Naive T cells apparently outstripped memory cells in diversity and seemed major alloresponse contributors.

Germline CDR1 is SGHNT and CDR2 is YENEEA. The CDR3 contains 15 residues. V lost 0 bases and J lost 4, with 10 bases in between. The receptor was isolated from a human donor in good health. Material for sequencing was CD4+ T cells sorted from blood. The chain joins TRBV11-3 to TRBJ2-1; D not resolved. The CDR3 coding sequence is TGTGCCAGCAGCTTAGAGGGCAGAGAATACAATGAGCAGTTCTTC. Amino acid sequence: CASSLEGREYNEQFF.